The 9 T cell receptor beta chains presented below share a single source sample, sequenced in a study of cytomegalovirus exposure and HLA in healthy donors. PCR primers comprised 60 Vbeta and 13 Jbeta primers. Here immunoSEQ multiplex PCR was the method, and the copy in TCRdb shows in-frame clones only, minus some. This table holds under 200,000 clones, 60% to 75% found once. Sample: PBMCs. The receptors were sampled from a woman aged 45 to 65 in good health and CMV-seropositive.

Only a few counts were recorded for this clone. The CDR3 loop is CASSEGAADTGELFF. The DNA for the CDR3 is TGCGCCAGCAGCGAAGGGGCGGCCGACACCGGGGAGCTGTTTTTT. The rearrangement uses TRBV5-1 and TRBJ2-2; tentatively, D is TRBD1 (5 bases). Germline V gene data show CDR1 as SGHRS and CDR2 as YFSETQ. Between the trimmed V and J ends, which lost 4 bases and 3 bases, there was a span of 13 bases. The CDR3 runs 15 residues.

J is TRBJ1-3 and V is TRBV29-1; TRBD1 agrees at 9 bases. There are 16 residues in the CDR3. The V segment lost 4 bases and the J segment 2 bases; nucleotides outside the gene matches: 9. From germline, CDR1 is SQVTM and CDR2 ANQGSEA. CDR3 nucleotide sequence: TGCAGCGTTGGAGACAGGGGGAGAAGCCCTGGAAACACCATATATTTT. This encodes CSVGDRGRSPGNTIYF.

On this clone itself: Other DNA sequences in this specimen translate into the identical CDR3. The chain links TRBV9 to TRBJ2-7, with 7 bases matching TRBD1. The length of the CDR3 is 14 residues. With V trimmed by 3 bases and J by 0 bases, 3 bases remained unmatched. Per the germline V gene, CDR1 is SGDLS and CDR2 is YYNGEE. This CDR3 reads CASSETGSSYEQYF. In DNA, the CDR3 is TGTGCCAGCAGCGAGACAGGGAGCTCCTACGAGCAGTACTTC.

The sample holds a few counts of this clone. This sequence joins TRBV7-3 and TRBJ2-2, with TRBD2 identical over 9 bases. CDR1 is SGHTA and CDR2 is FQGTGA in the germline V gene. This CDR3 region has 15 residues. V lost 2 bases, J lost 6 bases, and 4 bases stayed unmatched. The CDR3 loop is CASSLVAGVSGELFF. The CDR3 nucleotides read TGTGCCAGCAGCTTAGTAGCGGGGGTATCCGGGGAGCTGTTTTTT.

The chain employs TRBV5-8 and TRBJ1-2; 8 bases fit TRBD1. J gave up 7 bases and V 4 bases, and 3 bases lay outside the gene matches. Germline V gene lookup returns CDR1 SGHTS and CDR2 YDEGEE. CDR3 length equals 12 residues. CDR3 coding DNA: TGTGCCAGCAGCCCAGACAGGGGTGGCTACACCTTC. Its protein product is CASSPDRGGYTF.

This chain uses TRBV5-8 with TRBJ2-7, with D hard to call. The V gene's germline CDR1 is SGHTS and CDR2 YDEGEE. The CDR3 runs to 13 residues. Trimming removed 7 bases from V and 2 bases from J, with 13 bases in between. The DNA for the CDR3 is TGTGCCAGCCTACCTTTCCCTCCCTACGAGCAGTACTTC. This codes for CASLPFPPYEQYF. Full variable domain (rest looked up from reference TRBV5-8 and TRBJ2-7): EAGVTQSPTHLIKTRGQQATLRCSPISGHTSVYWYQQALGLGLQFLLWYDEGEERNRGNFPPRFSGRQFPNYSSELNVNALELEDSALYLCASLPFPPYEQYFGPGTRLTVT.

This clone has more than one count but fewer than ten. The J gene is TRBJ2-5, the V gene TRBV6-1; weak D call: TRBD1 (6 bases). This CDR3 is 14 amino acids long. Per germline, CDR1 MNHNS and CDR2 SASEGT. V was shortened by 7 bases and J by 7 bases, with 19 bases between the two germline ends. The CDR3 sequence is CASTLMGTPGTQYF. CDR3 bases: TGTGCCAGCACCCTCATGGGGACACCGGGGACCCAGTACTTC.

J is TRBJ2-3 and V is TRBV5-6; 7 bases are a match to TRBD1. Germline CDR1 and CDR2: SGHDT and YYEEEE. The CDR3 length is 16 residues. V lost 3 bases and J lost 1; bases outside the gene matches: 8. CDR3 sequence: CASSSSNRGGTDTQYF. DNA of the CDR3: TGTGCCAGCAGCTCCTCTAACAGGGGAGGCACAGATACGCAGTATTTT.

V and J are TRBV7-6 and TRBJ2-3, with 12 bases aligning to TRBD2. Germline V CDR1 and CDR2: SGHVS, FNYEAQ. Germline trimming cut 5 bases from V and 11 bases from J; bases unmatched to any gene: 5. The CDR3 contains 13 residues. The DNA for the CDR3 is TGTGCCAGCAGCCGGACTAGCGGGGCCGGGCAGTATTTT. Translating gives CASSRTSGAGQYF.